A selection of T cell receptor beta chains follows, all from one sample in a study of monozygotic twins with inflammatory bowel disease. From the 5' RACE reads, TCRdb lists one entry per CDR3 protein and no DNA. Its table records approximately 400,000 distinct CDR3 sequences. The sequenced sample was blood. These receptors were obtained from a human donor with ulcerative colitis or Crohn's disease, or a healthy co-twin of an affected twin (not recorded which). CDR3s include the opening cysteine and the closing phenylalanine or tryptophan.

V gene	J gene	CDR3 protein
TRBV5-1	TRBJ2-2	CASSLRAAEFGELFF
TRBV2	TRBJ2-3	CASSEVGGATDTQYF
TRBV7-3	TRBJ2-3	CASSLEGTSGPDTQYF
TRBV4-1	TRBJ2-1	CASSQRDRSSSYNEQFF
TRBV6-5	TRBJ2-7	CASSYSGQAVGGQYF
TRBV20-1	TRBJ1-1	CSAPDRVGAFF
TRBV12-3/TRBV12-4	TRBJ1-1	CASSNREAEAFF
TRBV10-3	TRBJ2-3	CAISESVGASESDTQYF
TRBV7-9	TRBJ2-1	CASSHWDGGYNEQFF
TRBV7-9	TRBJ2-7	CASSLGMRTALEQYF
TRBV4-2	TRBJ1-1	CASSQDVHQGEAFF
TRBV10-3	TRBJ1-5	CAISEQVTGQPQHF
TRBV20-1	TRBJ2-7	CSARRPGGDSYEQYF
TRBV29-1	TRBJ1-2	CSVESGAEYGYTF
TRBV20-1	TRBJ2-7	CSAAQIIHEQYF
TRBV6-1	TRBJ2-5	CASTKSGAGRQETQYF
TRBV20-1	TRBJ1-1	CSARDKGTVNTEAFF
TRBV5-8	TRBJ1-1	CASSWDGNTEAFF
TRBV10-3	TRBJ2-3	CAISDIARNTDTQYF
TRBV29-1	TRBJ1-1	CSVEEDTEAFF
TRBV24-1	TRBJ2-7	CATSDRTESSYEQYF
TRBV7-9	TRBJ2-7	CASSLTGQVYEQYF
TRBV23-1	TRBJ2-1	CASRPSAGGSDNEQFF
TRBV4-1	TRBJ1-6	CASSQDRVPVNSPLHF
TRBV5-5	TRBJ1-1	CASSLDGGVNTEAFF
TRBV28	TRBJ2-3	CASSPGTTISTDTQYF
TRBV9	TRBJ2-3	CASSVGDPFAGPSTDTQYF
TRBV7-9	TRBJ2-1	CASSLAGQGRDNEQFF
TRBV2	TRBJ1-1	CASRSTGAVTEAFF
TRBV29-1	TRBJ1-4	CSVDGPPAGEKLFF
TRBV5-5	TRBJ2-2	CASSADRGLVTGELFF
TRBV30	TRBJ1-3	CAWSVKTGVGNTIYF
TRBV27	TRBJ2-1	CASSSGLPYNYEQFF
TRBV9	TRBJ1-2	CASSVRGDWGYTF
TRBV9	TRBJ1-2	CASSDTGRYGYTF
TRBV19	TRBJ1-5	CASRFLGDPNQPQHF
TRBV3-1	TRBJ1-6	CASSPRRGATNSPLHF
TRBV28	TRBJ2-2	CASSMGTSRTGELFF
TRBV29-1	TRBJ2-3	CSVNRAPAGDTQYF
TRBV6-5	TRBJ2-1	CASSYVSAGDEQFF
TRBV12-3/TRBV12-4	TRBJ2-1	CASSSSSGASFF
TRBV6-1	TRBJ1-1	CASSDPGQGAIRAFF
TRBV5-1	TRBJ2-3	CASSFDTSGRARGTDTQYF
TRBV19	TRBJ2-5	CASSPRGSETQYF
TRBV7-3	TRBJ2-3	CASSLTVAVAGSNTQYF
TRBV4-2	TRBJ1-2	CASSQDTGSYGYTF